What follows is one T cell receptor (beta chain) and its context. No cognate antigen has been identified for it. The record has no base qualities; no much larger clone is one base away. The data belong to a study of preoperative IRX-2 immunotherapy in early breast cancer (dated by TCRdb to the late 2010s). From a lookup of the germline V gene, CDR1 and CDR2 are SGHRS and YFSETQ. Including cysteine and phenylalanine, the CDR3 has 14 amino acids. Kept here is only the CDR3 DNA, which spans 42 bases and is read in frame from base 1. V and J lose 0 bases and 3 bases, and a span of 9 bases separates them. Library creation used the immunoSEQ multiplex PCR assay. TCRdb holds this immuneACCESS table with in-frame rearrangements only. Some clones are missing; in checked studies, unresolved V genes explain under half, and the rest has no known cause. The sample table lists more than 10,000 clones, around 90% of them with a count of one. Clones ranked in the top ten supply approximately 30% of the sample.

The intended sense of this specimen's treatment or condition label: preoperative locoregional IRX-2 cytokine immunotherapy. The samples were obtained from a phase Ib study that tested preoperative, locoregional IRX-2 cytokine immunotherapy designed to prime immune responses. The donors were early-stage breast cancer patients who were given IRX-2 prior to surgery. The material was obtained from a patient treated with IRX-2 immunotherapy. This receptor was obtained from a human donor with breast cancer. The chain couples TRBV5-1 to TRBJ1-1, with the D gene too uncertain to name. The CDR3 has the sequence CASSLERQYTEAFF. The DNA sequence follows: TGCGCCAGCAGCTTGGAGAGGCAGTACACTGAAGCTTTCTTT.